The rows below give T cell receptor beta chains drawn from one sample of a study of control samples from healthy donors and cancer patients. Produced via immunoSEQ multiplex PCR; TCRdb's table is partial and in-frame only. The sample lists around 200,000 clones; around 94% were seen once. Input material: blood. The receptors shown here come from a man aged 50 or older in good health. Both conserved end residues are part of each CDR3. Fields, in order: clone size, J gene, D gene, V gene, CDR3 protein, CDR3 DNA. D genes are given only for firm matches. Clone sizes are given selectively: once, few, many, or a class where the clone is expanded.

clone size: NA
J gene: TRBJ1-2
D gene: NA
V gene: TRBV29-1
CDR3 protein: CSVGQGIMSGF
CDR3 DNA: NA

clone size: NA
J gene: TRBJ2-7
D gene: TRBD1
V gene: TRBV18
CDR3 protein: CASSPLGVGQSPLEQYF
CDR3 DNA: TGTGCCAGCTCACCACTGGGGGTGGGACAGTCGCCTCTCGAGCAGTACTTC

clone size: NA
J gene: TRBJ1-4
D gene: TRBD1
V gene: TRBV11-2
CDR3 protein: CASSRTGGGEKLFF
CDR3 DNA: TGTGCCAGCAGCCGGACAGGGGGCGGTGAAAAACTGTTTTTT

clone size: NA
J gene: TRBJ1-4
D gene: NA
V gene: TRBV18
CDR3 protein: CASSPAQGPLNEKLFF
CDR3 DNA: TGTGCCAGCTCACCAGCCCAGGGCCCTTTGAATGAAAAACTGTTTTTT

clone size: once
J gene: TRBJ2-1
D gene: NA
V gene: TRBV6-5
CDR3 protein: CASTVDGPEDEQFF
CDR3 DNA: TGTGCCAGCACCGTGGACGGCCCCGAGGATGAGCAGTTCTTC

clone size: NA
J gene: TRBJ1-1
D gene: NA
V gene: TRBV7-9
CDR3 protein: CASSYGNTEAFF
CDR3 DNA: TGTGCCAGCAGCTATGGGAACACTGAAGCTTTCTTT

clone size: NA
J gene: TRBJ1-2
D gene: NA
V gene: TRBV7-2
CDR3 protein: CASTPHGNLNYGYTF
CDR3 DNA: TGTGCCAGCACCCCGCACGGGAACCTTAACTATGGCTACACCTTC

clone size: NA
J gene: TRBJ1-4
D gene: NA
V gene: TRBV6-1
CDR3 protein: CASSEVWQGALKLFF
CDR3 DNA: TGTGCCAGCAGTGAAGTATGGCAGGGCGCATTGAAACTGTTTTTT

clone size: NA
J gene: TRBJ2-7
D gene: TRBD1
V gene: TRBV19
CDR3 protein: CASSPGQGWHEQYF
CDR3 DNA: TGTGCCAGTAGTCCAGGACAGGGATGGCACGAGCAGTACTTC

clone size: NA
J gene: TRBJ1-2
D gene: NA
V gene: TRBV11-2
CDR3 protein: CASSLDRGRARLGYTF
CDR3 DNA: TGTGCCAGCAGCTTAGATCGTGGCAGGGCGAGACTTGGCTACACCTTC

clone size: few
J gene: TRBJ1-2
D gene: NA
V gene: TRBV19
CDR3 protein: CASSPRGWGVYGYTF
CDR3 DNA: TGTGCCAGTAGTCCCCGGGGTTGGGGCGTCTATGGCTACACCTTC

clone size: once
J gene: TRBJ2-3
D gene: TRBD2
V gene: TRBV7-2
CDR3 protein: CASSPRRGGTDTQYF
CDR3 DNA: TGTGCCAGCAGCCCCCGCCGGGGGGGGACAGATACGCAGTATTTT

clone size: NA
J gene: TRBJ1-5
D gene: NA
V gene: TRBV19
CDR3 protein: CASSIGGVSDQPQHF
CDR3 DNA: TGTGCCAGTAGTATAGGGGGGGTATCCGATCAGCCCCAGCATTTT

clone size: NA
J gene: TRBJ2-7
D gene: NA
V gene: TRBV3-1/TRBV3-2
CDR3 protein: CASSQIDDLRGQYF
CDR3 DNA: TGTGCCAGCAGCCAAATCGACGACCTTAGAGGGCAGTACTTC

clone size: NA
J gene: TRBJ1-4
D gene: TRBD1
V gene: TRBV11-2
CDR3 protein: CASSHQRQGAYEKLFF
CDR3 DNA: TGTGCCAGCAGCCACCAGCGGCAGGGGGCTTATGAAAAACTGTTTTTT

clone size: NA
J gene: TRBJ2-5
D gene: NA
V gene: TRBV18
CDR3 protein: CASSPPTGETQYF
CDR3 DNA: TGTGCCAGCTCACCCCCCACAGGCGAGACCCAGTACTTC

clone size: NA
J gene: TRBJ2-2
D gene: TRBD2
V gene: TRBV11-3
CDR3 protein: CASSLMAGGGADTGELFF
CDR3 DNA: TGTGCCAGCAGCTTAATGGCGGGAGGGGGCGCGGACACCGGGGAGCTGTTTTTT

clone size: once
J gene: TRBJ2-3
D gene: NA
V gene: TRBV27
CDR3 protein: CASSLLTGKGAGTQYF
CDR3 DNA: TGTGCCAGCAGTTTATTGACAGGAAAAGGCGCAGGTACGCAGTATTTT

clone size: NA
J gene: TRBJ2-3
D gene: NA
V gene: TRBV27
CDR3 protein: CASSSRPRGNTQYF
CDR3 DNA: TGTGCCAGCAGTTCGCGGCCTAGGGGAAATACGCAGTATTTT

clone size: NA
J gene: TRBJ1-2
D gene: TRBD1
V gene: TRBV2
CDR3 protein: CASSDGQGGSGYTF
CDR3 DNA: TGTGCCAGCAGTGACGGACAGGGTGGAAGTGGCTACACCTTC

clone size: NA
J gene: TRBJ2-5
D gene: TRBD1
V gene: TRBV27
CDR3 protein: CASQGQGRRETQYF
CDR3 DNA: TGTGCCAGCCAAGGACAGGGGAGAAGAGAGACCCAGTACTTC

clone size: NA
J gene: TRBJ1-5
D gene: NA
V gene: TRBV18
CDR3 protein: CASSETQGGYQPQHF
CDR3 DNA: TGTGCCAGCTCGGAGACACAGGGAGGGTATCAGCCCCAGCATTTT

clone size: NA
J gene: TRBJ1-2
D gene: NA
V gene: TRBV6-5
CDR3 protein: CASSWGARGYTF
CDR3 DNA: TGTGCCAGCAGTTGGGGGGCGCGGGGCTACACCTTC

clone size: NA
J gene: TRBJ2-1
D gene: TRBD1
V gene: TRBV6-4
CDR3 protein: CASSVGTGGHEQFF
CDR3 DNA: TGTGCCAGCTCTGTGGGGACAGGGGGACATGAGCAGTTCTTC

clone size: NA
J gene: TRBJ1-2
D gene: NA
V gene: TRBV7-2
CDR3 protein: CASSLAEDGWDYGYTF
CDR3 DNA: TGTGCCAGCAGCTTAGCCGAGGACGGTTGGGACTATGGCTACACCTTC

clone size: NA
J gene: TRBJ2-1
D gene: TRBD2
V gene: TRBV6-1
CDR3 protein: CASSSLAGARNEQFF
CDR3 DNA: TGTGCCAGCAGTTCCCTAGCGGGGGCTAGGAATGAGCAGTTCTTC

clone size: NA
J gene: TRBJ1-5
D gene: NA
V gene: TRBV28
CDR3 protein: CASNPQTSNQPQHF
CDR3 DNA: TGTGCCAGCAACCCACAGACTAGCAATCAGCCCCAGCATTTT

clone size: NA
J gene: TRBJ1-1
D gene: NA
V gene: TRBV16
CDR3 protein: CASSRSAGRGKTEAFF
CDR3 DNA: TGTGCCAGCAGCCGAAGTGCAGGGCGAGGGAAGACTGAAGCTTTCTTT

clone size: NA
J gene: TRBJ1-6
D gene: NA
V gene: TRBV12-3/TRBV12-4
CDR3 protein: CASSLQVGSPLHF
CDR3 DNA: TGTGCCAGCAGTTTGCAGGTTGGGTCACCCCTCCACTTT

clone size: NA
J gene: TRBJ2-1
D gene: NA
V gene: TRBV28
CDR3 protein: CATRPIYNEQFF
CDR3 DNA: TGTGCCACCAGACCGATCTACAATGAGCAGTTCTTC

clone size: NA
J gene: TRBJ1-1
D gene: NA
V gene: TRBV27
CDR3 protein: CASSLGQVGTEAFF
CDR3 DNA: TGTGCCAGCAGTTTAGGGCAGGTGGGGACTGAAGCTTTCTTT

clone size: NA
J gene: TRBJ1-3
D gene: NA
V gene: TRBV4-3
CDR3 protein: CASSQGASEVSSGNTIYF
CDR3 DNA: TGCGCCAGCAGCCAAGGGGCCTCGGAGGTGTCGTCTGGAAACACCATATATTTT

clone size: NA
J gene: TRBJ1-2
D gene: NA
V gene: TRBV7-9
CDR3 protein: CASSLPGLLNNYGYTF
CDR3 DNA: TGTGCCAGCAGCTTACCAGGACTTCTGAATAACTATGGCTACACCTTC

clone size: NA
J gene: TRBJ1-1
D gene: NA
V gene: TRBV2
CDR3 protein: CASSVDQGGAEAFF
CDR3 DNA: TGTGCCAGCAGTGTTGATCAAGGCGGGGCTGAAGCTTTCTTT

clone size: once
J gene: TRBJ1-4
D gene: NA
V gene: TRBV9
CDR3 protein: CASSVESGFREKLFF
CDR3 DNA: TGTGCCAGCAGCGTAGAATCAGGGTTTCGGGAAAAACTGTTTTTT

clone size: NA
J gene: TRBJ1-6
D gene: NA
V gene: TRBV24-1
CDR3 protein: CATSEGRGNNSPLHF
CDR3 DNA: TGTGCCACCAGTGAGGGGAGGGGAAATAATTCACCCCTCCACTTT

clone size: once
J gene: TRBJ2-5
D gene: NA
V gene: TRBV7-8
CDR3 protein: CASSPDYQETQYF
CDR3 DNA: TGTGCCAGCAGCCCGGACTATCAAGAGACCCAGTACTTC

clone size: NA
J gene: TRBJ1-2
D gene: NA
V gene: TRBV10-3
CDR3 protein: CAISASQFFNYGYTF
CDR3 DNA: TGTGCCATCAGTGCCAGCCAGTTCTTTAACTATGGCTACACCTTC

clone size: NA
J gene: TRBJ1-1
D gene: TRBD1
V gene: TRBV5-1
CDR3 protein: CASSASGGNTEAFF
CDR3 DNA: TGCGCCAGCAGCGCCTCAGGGGGGAACACTGAAGCTTTCTTT

clone size: NA
J gene: TRBJ2-7
D gene: NA
V gene: TRBV7-2
CDR3 protein: CASSRGRTQFYEQYF
CDR3 DNA: TGTGCCAGCAGCCGCGGGCGGACACAATTCTACGAGCAGTACTTC

clone size: NA
J gene: TRBJ2-5
D gene: NA
V gene: TRBV19
CDR3 protein: CASSRSVLETQYF
CDR3 DNA: TGTGCCAGTAGTAGGTCGGTTCTGGAGACCCAGTACTTC

clone size: NA
J gene: TRBJ1-5
D gene: NA
V gene: TRBV6-2/TRBV6-3
CDR3 protein: CASSLGWGKGNQPQHF
CDR3 DNA: TGTGCCAGCAGTCTCGGGTGGGGAAAGGGCAATCAGCCCCAGCATTTT

clone size: NA
J gene: TRBJ2-2
D gene: NA
V gene: TRBV5-1
CDR3 protein: CASSSERRTGELFF
CDR3 DNA: TGCGCCAGCAGCAGCGAGCGGCGCACCGGGGAGCTGTTTTTT

clone size: NA
J gene: TRBJ1-1
D gene: NA
V gene: TRBV11-3
CDR3 protein: CASSSGLNTEAFF
CDR3 DNA: TGTGCCAGCAGCTCCGGTTTGAACACTGAAGCTTTCTTT

clone size: NA
J gene: TRBJ1-1
D gene: NA
V gene: TRBV10-3
CDR3 protein: CAISGGAANTEAFF
CDR3 DNA: TGTGCCATCAGTGGAGGGGCAGCGAACACTGAAGCTTTCTTT

clone size: NA
J gene: TRBJ1-6
D gene: NA
V gene: TRBV7-2
CDR3 protein: CASSVKQGLYNSPLHF
CDR3 DNA: TGTGCCAGCAGCGTAAAACAGGGCCTCTATAATTCACCCCTCCACTTT

clone size: NA
J gene: TRBJ2-6
D gene: NA
V gene: TRBV5-1
CDR3 protein: CASSLGGRARAGANVLTF
CDR3 DNA: TGCGCCAGCAGCTTGGGGGGCAGGGCCCGGGCGGGGGCCAACGTCCTGACTTTC

clone size: NA
J gene: TRBJ2-1
D gene: TRBD1
V gene: TRBV2
CDR3 protein: CASKQDRDREWNEQFF
CDR3 DNA: TGTGCCAGCAAACAAGACCGGGACAGGGAGTGGAATGAGCAGTTCTTC

clone size: NA
J gene: TRBJ1-4
D gene: TRBD1
V gene: TRBV5-1
CDR3 protein: CASSSRTGGAYGEKLFF
CDR3 DNA: TGCGCCAGCAGCTCACGGACAGGGGGCGCCTACGGTGAAAAACTGTTTTTT

clone size: NA
J gene: TRBJ1-5
D gene: NA
V gene: TRBV28
CDR3 protein: CASSWGEGSNQPQHF
CDR3 DNA: TGTGCCAGCAGTTGGGGGGAAGGGAGCAATCAGCCCCAGCATTTT

clone size: NA
J gene: TRBJ2-2
D gene: TRBD1
V gene: TRBV5-1
CDR3 protein: CASSSGQVVPTGELFF
CDR3 DNA: TGCGCCAGCAGCTCGGGACAGGTGGTACCCACCGGGGAGCTGTTTTTT

clone size: NA
J gene: TRBJ1-2
D gene: NA
V gene: TRBV7-9
CDR3 protein: CASSLGQNYGYTF
CDR3 DNA: TGTGCCAGCAGCTTAGGTCAGAATTATGGCTACACCTTC

clone size: NA
J gene: TRBJ1-5
D gene: TRBD1
V gene: TRBV24-1
CDR3 protein: CATSDFRTGRWSGNQPQHF
CDR3 DNA: TGTGCCACCAGTGATTTCCGGACAGGGAGATGGAGTGGCAATCAGCCCCAGCATTTT

clone size: NA
J gene: TRBJ1-3
D gene: TRBD1
V gene: TRBV10-3
CDR3 protein: CAISESRTGKSGNTIYF
CDR3 DNA: TGTGCCATCAGTGAGTCGAGGACAGGGAAATCTGGAAACACCATATATTTT

clone size: once
J gene: TRBJ1-2
D gene: TRBD1
V gene: TRBV6-2/TRBV6-3
CDR3 protein: CASSKTGARINYGYTF
CDR3 DNA: TGTGCCAGCAGTAAAACAGGGGCCCGGATTAACTATGGCTACACCTTC

clone size: NA
J gene: TRBJ2-5
D gene: NA
V gene: TRBV5-1
CDR3 protein: CASRPLGSQETQYF
CDR3 DNA: TGCGCCAGCAGGCCCTTGGGTTCCCAAGAGACCCAGTACTTC

clone size: NA
J gene: TRBJ2-7
D gene: NA
V gene: TRBV1
CDR3 protein: CTSSQETERDRGNTYEQYF
CDR3 DNA: TGCACCAGCAGCCAAGAAACCGAGAGGGACAGGGGCAACACCTACGAGCAGTACTTC

clone size: NA
J gene: TRBJ2-7
D gene: TRBD1
V gene: TRBV20-1
CDR3 protein: CSASVRGLYEQYF
CDR3 DNA: TGCAGTGCTAGTGTTAGGGGGCTGTACGAGCAGTACTTC

clone size: NA
J gene: TRBJ1-5
D gene: NA
V gene: TRBV27
CDR3 protein: CASRGTGELTQHF
CDR3 DNA: TGTGCCAGCAGGGGGACTGGTGAATTGACCCAGCATTTT